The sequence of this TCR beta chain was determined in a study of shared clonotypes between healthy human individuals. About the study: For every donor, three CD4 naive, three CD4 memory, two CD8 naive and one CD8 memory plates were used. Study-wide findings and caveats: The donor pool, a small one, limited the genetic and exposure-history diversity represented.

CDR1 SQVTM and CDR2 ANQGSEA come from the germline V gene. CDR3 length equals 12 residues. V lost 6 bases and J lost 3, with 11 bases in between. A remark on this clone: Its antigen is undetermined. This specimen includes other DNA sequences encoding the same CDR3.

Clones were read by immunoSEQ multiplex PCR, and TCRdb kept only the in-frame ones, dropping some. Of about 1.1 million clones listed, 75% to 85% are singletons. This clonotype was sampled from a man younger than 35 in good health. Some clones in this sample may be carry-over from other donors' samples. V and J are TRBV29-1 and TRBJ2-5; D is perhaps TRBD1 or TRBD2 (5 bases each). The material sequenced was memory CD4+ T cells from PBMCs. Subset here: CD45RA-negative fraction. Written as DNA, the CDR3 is TGCAGCGTCGTAGGGACGGAAGAGACCCAGTACTTC. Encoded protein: CSVVGTEETQYF.